The clone carrying this T cell receptor beta chain turned up a few times. Antigen unknown. Between the trimmed V and J ends, which lost 9 bases and 8 bases, there was a span of 14 bases. Looked up from germline, CDR1 is LGHNA and CDR2 is YSLEER. CDR3 length: 13 residues. This record belongs to a study of tumor and adjacent non-tumor tissue in lung cancer. Study-level results: Normal lung showed higher cumulative top 100 clone frequency than tumor.

The template was RNA from unsorted bulk tissue. The normal lung tissue was taken more than 3 cm from the tumor edge. A modified ARM-PCR protocol with three rounds of nested PCR amplified TCRbeta. MiXCR, applied by TCRdb to the multiplex PCR reads, yields one record per CDR3 protein. The table lists about 100,000 distinct CDR3 sequences, 65% of them singletons. This TCR derives from a man younger than 45 with non-small cell lung cancer. The J gene is TRBJ1-6, the V gene TRBV4-3; no clear D gene. Input material: distant non-tumor lung tissue. The CDR3 protein is CASQRDHYSPLHF. In nucleotides, the CDR3 is TGCGCCAGTCAGAGGGATCACTATTCACCCCTCCACTTT.